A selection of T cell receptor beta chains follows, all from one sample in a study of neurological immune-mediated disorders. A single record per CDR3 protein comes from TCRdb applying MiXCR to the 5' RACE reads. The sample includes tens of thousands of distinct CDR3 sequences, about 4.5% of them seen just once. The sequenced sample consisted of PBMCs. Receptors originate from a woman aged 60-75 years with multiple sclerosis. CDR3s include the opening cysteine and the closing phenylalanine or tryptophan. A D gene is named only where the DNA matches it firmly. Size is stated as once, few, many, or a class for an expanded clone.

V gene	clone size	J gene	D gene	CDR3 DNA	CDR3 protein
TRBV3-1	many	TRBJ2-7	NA	TGTGCCAGCACCCATAAGGGTTTAGCCTACGAGCAGTACTTC	CASTHKGLAYEQYF
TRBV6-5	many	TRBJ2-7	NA	TGTGCCAGCAGTTACTCTACGGACTACGAGCAGTACTTC	CASSYSTDYEQYF
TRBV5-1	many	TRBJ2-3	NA	TGCGCCAGCAGCGTGGGCCAGTCCCCTAGCACAGATACGCAGTATTTT	CASSVGQSPSTDTQYF
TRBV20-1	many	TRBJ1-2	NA	TGCAGTGCTGGACCCGGGGGTTCCTATGGCTACACCTTC	CSAGPGGSYGYTF
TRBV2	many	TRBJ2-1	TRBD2	TGTGCCAGCAGTGACCCTCCCTCCAGCGGGGGAAATGAGCAGTTCTTC	CASSDPPSSGGNEQFF
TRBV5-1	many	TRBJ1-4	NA	TGCGCCAGCAGCTTGGGACTGATTAATGAAAAACTGTTTTTT	CASSLGLINEKLFF
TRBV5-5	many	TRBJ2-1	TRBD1	TGTGCCAGCAGCTTTGGGGACAGCTTTTACAATGAGCAGTTCTTC	CASSFGDSFYNEQFF
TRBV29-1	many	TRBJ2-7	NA	TGCAGCGCTCAGACAAATCGCTACGAGCAGTACTTC	CSAQTNRYEQYF
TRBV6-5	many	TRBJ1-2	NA	TGTGCCAGCAGTTACTCTCGGAGTAGCTATGGCTACACCTTC	CASSYSRSSYGYTF
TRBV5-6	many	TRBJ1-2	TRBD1	TGTGCCAGCAGCAGGACAGGGACTGCTAACTATGGCTACACCTTC	CASSRTGTANYGYTF
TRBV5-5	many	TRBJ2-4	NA	TGTGCCAGCAGCTTGTTGGGGACCCAGAACATTCAGTACTTC	CASSLLGTQNIQYF
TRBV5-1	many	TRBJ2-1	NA	TGCGCCAGCAGCCCCGACACGAGCTCCTACAATGAGCAGTTCTTC	CASSPDTSSYNEQFF
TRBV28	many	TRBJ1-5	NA	TGTGCCAGCAGTTTACTTTCCTGGGGGATAAGCAATCAGCCCCAGCATTTT	CASSLLSWGISNQPQHF
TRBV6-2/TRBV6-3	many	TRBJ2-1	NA	TGTGCCAGCAGTTATGCGGGGTCCTCCTACAATGAGCAGTTCTTC	CASSYAGSSYNEQFF
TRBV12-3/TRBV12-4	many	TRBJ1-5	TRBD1	TGTGCCAGCAGTTTAACAGGGGATCAGCCCCAGCATTTT	CASSLTGDQPQHF
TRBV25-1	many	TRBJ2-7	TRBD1	TGTGCCAGCAGTGGCACGGGGACAGGGGCCTACTTC	CASSGTGTGAYF
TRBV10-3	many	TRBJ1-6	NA	TGTGCCATCAGGGGGACGGGCAATTCACCCCTCCACTTT	CAIRGTGNSPLHF
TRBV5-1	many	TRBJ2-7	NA	TGCGCCAGCATCGGGGGTACCCACGAGCAGTACTTC	CASIGGTHEQYF
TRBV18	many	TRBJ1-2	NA	TGTGCCAGCTCACCAAACCGAGTAGCTAACGGGGGAACAATCGGGGGCTATGGCTACACCTTC	CASSPNRVANGGTIGGYGYTF
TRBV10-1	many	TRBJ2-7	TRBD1	TGCGCCAGCAGCGCAGGGACAGGAATTCCCTACGAGCAGTACTTC	CASSAGTGIPYEQYF
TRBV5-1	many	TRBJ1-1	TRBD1	TGCGCCAGCAGCAAGGACAGGGTGGACACTGAAGCTTTCTTT	CASSKDRVDTEAFF
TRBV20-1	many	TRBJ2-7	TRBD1	TGCAGTGCTATCCGGGACAGGGGGACCCACGAGCAGTACTTC	CSAIRDRGTHEQYF
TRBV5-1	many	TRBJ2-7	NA	TGCGCCAGCAGTTTTGGGGCACGTGTGGAGGAGCAGTACTTC	CASSFGARVEEQYF